Below are 30 T cell receptor beta chains sequenced from a single sample in a study of blood T cell repertoires in COVID-19. Here immunoSEQ multiplex PCR was the method, and the copy in TCRdb shows in-frame clones only, minus some. The table lists 55,000 to 95,000 clones, roughly 79% of them singletons, with 20% in the top ten. Material for sequencing was peripheral blood. The origin of the receptors is a woman in her 70s with acute or convalescent COVID-19.

J is TRBJ2-1 and V is TRBV28; TRBD2 agrees at 8 bases. The CDR3 contains 15 residues. Germline V gene data show CDR1 as MDHEN and CDR2 as SYDVKM. With 6 bases clipped from V and 10 bases from J, the junction kept 14 bases outside the gene matches. The CDR3 reads CASSGTRVPTGEQFF. As DNA, the CDR3 is TGTGCCAGCAGCGGGACTAGAGTCCCTACCGGGGAGCAGTTCTTC. Looking up the rest from reference TRBV28 and TRBJ2-1 gives the full variable domain: DVKVTQSSRYLVKRTGEKVFLECVQDMDHENMFWYRQDPGLGLRLIYFSYDVKMKEKGDIPEGYSVSREKKERFSLILESASTNQTSMYLCASSGTRVPTGEQFFGPGTRLTVL.

J is TRBJ2-1 and V is TRBV6-5, with 8 bases fitting TRBD2. Germline assignment: CDR1 MNHEY and CDR2 SVGAGI. The junction had 1 base not matched to a gene; V was cut back by 6 bases and J by 0 bases. The CDR3 runs 14 residues. This CDR3 is CASRLAASYNEQFF. As DNA, the CDR3 is TGTGCCAGCAGACTAGCGGCCTCCTACAATGAGCAGTTCTTC.

The chain recombines TRBV29-1 with TRBJ1-1, with D perhaps TRBD1 (5 bases). The CDR3 loop spans 16 amino acids. V was clipped by 4 bases and J by 0 bases, with 18 bases between them. Looked up from germline, CDR1 is SQVTM and CDR2 is ANQGSEA. For the CDR3, the DNA is TGCAGCGTTGGGGGGGTTGGCGGTTCTATGAACACTGAAGCTTTCTTT. Translation gives CSVGGVGGSMNTEAFF. Complete variable domain (other parts from reference TRBV29-1 and TRBJ1-1): SAVISQKPSRDICQRGTSLTIQCQVDSQVTMMFWYRQQPGQSLTLIATANQGSEATYESGFVIDKFPISRPNLTFSTLTVSNMSPEDSSIYLCSVGGVGGSMNTEAFFGQGTRLTVV.

This clone is medium-sized. The chain carries TRBV5-4 and TRBJ1-2; D is possibly TRBD1 (6 bases). CDR3 length equals 11 residues. The germline V gene encodes CDR1 SGHNT and CDR2 YYREEE (reference sequence). With 3 bases removed from V and 10 bases from J, the gap between germline ends came to 10 bases. CDR3 bases: TGTGCCAGCAGCTCTACAGGGTCCTACACCTTC. Translating it yields CASSSTGSYTF. The full variable domain, rest sourced from reference TRBV5-4 and TRBJ1-2, is ETGVTQSPTHLIKTRGQQVTLRCSSQSGHNTVSWYQQALGQGPQFIFQYYREEENGRGNFPPRFSGLQFPNYSSELNVNALELDDSALYLCASSSTGSYTFGSGTRLTVV.

The chain is built from TRBV28 and TRBJ1-2, with TRBD1 identical over 7 bases. This CDR3 region has 14 residues. CDR1 and CDR2 from the germline V gene are MDHEN and SYDVKM. V lost 8 bases, J lost 0 bases, and 6 bases stayed unmatched. CDR3 region: CASARQGSNYGYTF. The CDR3 coding sequence is TGTGCCAGCGCGAGACAGGGTTCTAACTATGGCTACACCTTC.

The sample holds a few counts of this clone. CDR3 loop: CASSLIRFGGLGTDTQYF. The CDR3 coding sequence is TGTGCCAGCAGTTTAATACGGTTCGGAGGACTAGGCACAGATACGCAGTATTTT. The chain links TRBV28 to TRBJ2-3; 7 bases agree with TRBD2. CDR1 is MDHEN and CDR2 is SYDVKM in the germline V gene. After removal of 2 bases from V and 1 base from J, the junction contained 12 bases not matched to a gene. This CDR3 is built from 18 residues.

The J gene is TRBJ2-1, the V gene TRBV4-2; 9 bases align to TRBD2. The CDR3 extends over 16 amino acids. CDR1 and CDR2 from the germline V gene are LGHNA and YNFKEQ. J was trimmed by 0 bases and V by 4 bases; bases with no gene match: 4. The DNA of the CDR3 is TGTGCCAGCAGCCTGGCTAGCGGGAACTCCTACAATGAGCAGTTCTTC. Protein sequence: CASSLASGNSYNEQFF.

The V and J genes are TRBV5-8 and TRBJ1-1; D is ambiguous. This CDR3 is 17 amino acids long. Trimming cost V 0 bases and J 3 bases, with 18 bases left between them. CDR1 is SGHTS and CDR2 is YDEGEE in the germline V gene. CDR3 protein: CASSLAIFIGLDTEAFF. The CDR3 DNA reads TGTGCCAGCAGCTTGGCCATTTTTATCGGGTTGGACACTGAAGCTTTCTTT.

This clone turned up a few times. This chain uses TRBV7-2 with TRBJ1-1; D is uncertain. The CDR3 length is 15 residues. Germline CDR1 reads SGHTA; CDR2 reads FQGNSA. V dropped 7 bases and J dropped 0 bases, with 15 bases sitting between them. The CDR3 is CASTSQVGLNTEAFF. Here the CDR3 DNA reads TGTGCCAGCACCTCCCAGGTGGGCTTGAACACTGAAGCTTTCTTT.

This clone was detected many times. The chain recombines TRBV11-3 with TRBJ1-6, with 8 bases that match TRBD1. The CDR3 is 19 amino acids. The germline V gene has CDR1 SGHNT and CDR2 YENEEA. The J segment lost 1 base and the V segment lost 7 bases, leaving 15 bases of the junction unmatched. CDR3 coding DNA: TGTGCCAGCACCCAAAGGGGCAGGGGGCTTGGATCCTATAATTCACCCCTCCACTTT. Residues: CASTQRGRGLGSYNSPLHF.

The chain uses TRBV24-1 and TRBJ1-2; D uncertain. The CDR3 spans 12 residues. V dropped 3 bases and J dropped 4 bases, with 5 bases sitting between them. Germline CDR1 KGHDR, CDR2 SFDVKD. CDR3 bases: TGTGCCACCAGTGATCCCTCCTATGGCTACACCTTC. Protein sequence: CATSDPSYGYTF.

V gene TRBV5-6 combines with J gene TRBJ1-2; D not certain. The CDR3 length is 14 residues. Germline values: CDR1 SGHDT, CDR2 YYEEEE. V shed 4 bases and J shed 5 bases, with 15 bases lying between them. The CDR3 nucleotides read TGTGCCAGCAGCCTAACCCAGTGGACTTATGGCTACACCTTC. It yields the protein CASSLTQWTYGYTF.

The J gene is TRBJ2-1, the V gene TRBV19; TRBD2 matches at 16 bases. The J segment lost 5 bases and the V segment lost 7 bases, leaving 2 bases of the junction unmatched. The CDR3 runs to 15 residues. Germline assignment: CDR1 LNHDA and CDR2 SQIVND (reference sequence). The DNA for the CDR3 is TGTGCCAGTAAGGGACTAGCGGGAGGGAACAATGAGCAGTTCTTC. It translates to CASKGLAGGNNEQFF.

This chain connects TRBV7-9 to TRBJ2-5; 7 positions match TRBD2. CDR3 length: 12 residues. V gave up 7 bases and J gave up 5 bases; unmatched junction bases: 4. In germline, CDR1 is SEHNR, CDR2 FQNEAQ (reference sequence). This CDR3 reads CASKLGGETQYF. CDR3 nucleotides: TGTGCCAGCAAGCTGGGGGGGGAGACCCAGTACTTC. The full variable domain, rest sourced from reference TRBV7-9 and TRBJ2-5, is DTGVSQNPRHKITKRGQNVTFRCDPISEHNRLYWYRQTLGQGPEFLTYFQNEAQLEKSRLLSDRFSAERPKGSFSTLEIQRTEQGDSAMYLCASKLGGETQYFGPGTRLLVL.

The V gene is TRBV3-1 (or the pseudogene TRBV3-2), the J gene TRBJ2-5, with 9 bases fitting TRBD2. The CDR3 spans 18 residues. With 2 bases clipped from V and 1 base from J, the junction kept 11 bases outside the gene matches. Germline V lookup: CDR1 LGHDT, CDR2 YNNKEL (reference sequence). In DNA form, the CDR3 reads TGTGCCAGCAGCCAATCGCCCCTGACTAGCGGTATCCAAGAGACCCAGTACTTC. It translates to CASSQSPLTSGIQETQYF.

The chain couples TRBV19 to TRBJ1-5; possibly TRBD1 for D (5 bases). The CDR3 extends over 15 amino acids. Germline V gene sequence: CDR1 LNHDA, CDR2 SQIVND (reference sequence). The V and J ends lost 7 bases and 3 bases respectively, with 16 bases between them. The CDR3 reads CASKIGTGFNQPQHF. The CDR3 coding sequence is TGTGCCAGTAAAATCGGTACAGGTTTCAATCAGCCCCAGCATTTT.

The sample holds a few counts of this clone. The rearrangement links TRBV7-8 to TRBJ1-5; D is unclear. Germline V lookup: CDR1 SGHVS, CDR2 FQNEAQ. The ends were cut back, 4 bases at V and 4 bases at J, with 11 bases in the middle. This CDR3 is 14 amino acids long. This chain's CDR3 is CASSYGGPNQPQHF. The CDR3 nucleotides read TGTGCCAGCAGCTATGGAGGGCCTAATCAGCCCCAGCATTTT.

The chain combines TRBV30 with TRBJ2-1, with 9 nucleotides matching TRBD2. The CDR3 totals 19 residues. V lost 4 bases, J lost 0 bases, and 16 bases stayed unmatched. Germline CDR1 GTSNPN, CDR2 SVGIG (reference sequence). CDR3 in amino acids: CAWIGGAGEAGGSYNEQFF. The CDR3 DNA follows: TGTGCCTGGATAGGTGGGGCAGGGGAAGCGGGAGGCTCCTACAATGAGCAGTTCTTC.

The V and J genes are TRBV3-1 (or the pseudogene TRBV3-2) and TRBJ1-2; 11 nucleotides line up with TRBD1. With V trimmed by 0 bases and J by 4 bases, 7 bases remained unmatched. This CDR3 contains 17 residues. Germline-derived CDR1 and CDR2 are LGHDT and YNNKEL (reference sequence). The CDR3 DNA reads as TGTGCCAGCAGCCAAGAATGGGACAGGGGGTCGAGCTATGGCTACACCTTC. Translating it yields CASSQEWDRGSSYGYTF.

The gene calls are TRBV3-1 (or the pseudogene TRBV3-2) and TRBJ1-5; D possibly corresponds to TRBD1 (6 bases). Trimming took off 1 base at V and 5 bases at J, with 15 bases between the two ends. This CDR3 spans 16 amino acids. Per germline, CDR1 LGHDT and CDR2 YNNKEL (reference sequence). CDR3 sequence reads: CASSQGGTGWYQPQHF. CDR3 DNA sequence: TGTGCCAGCAGCCAAGGGGGAACAGGGTGGTATCAGCCCCAGCATTTT.

The rearrangement uses TRBV7-3 and TRBJ2-1; D unclear. Germline V gene sequence: CDR1 SGHTA, CDR2 FQGTGA. Trimming cost V 4 bases and J 11 bases, with 9 bases left between them. The CDR3 sequence is 11 residues long. The CDR3 is CASSSGLKQFF. DNA of the CDR3: TGTGCCAGCAGCTCCGGTCTCAAGCAGTTCTTC.

The chain has TRBV12-5 and TRBJ1-2; 10 nucleotides line up with TRBD1. CDR3 length: 15 amino acids. V shed 5 bases, J shed 3 bases, and the junction held 6 bases outside the gene matches. Germline loops: CDR1 LGHNT, CDR2 FRNRAP. The CDR3 is CASGMTGGAYYGYTF. CDR3 coding DNA: TGTGCTAGTGGTATGACAGGGGGCGCCTACTATGGCTACACCTTC.

V is TRBV5-1 and J is TRBJ2-1; 11 bases agree with TRBD2. The CDR3 covers 22 residues. Per germline, CDR1 SGHRS and CDR2 YFSETQ. Trimming at V came to 1 base and at J to 8 bases, leaving 26 bases not matched to a gene. The CDR3 region has the DNA TGCGCCAGCAGCTTGTTCGGTGGGGTATTAGCGGGAGGGCGAATGCTCGGGGATGAGCAGTTCTTC. The encoded protein is CASSLFGGVLAGGRMLGDEQFF.

This chain uses TRBV3-1 (or the pseudogene TRBV3-2) with TRBJ2-1, with D unresolved. The CDR3 extends over 17 amino acids. V was clipped by 4 bases and J by 0 bases, with 16 bases between them. Germline values: CDR1 LGHDT, CDR2 YNNKEL (reference sequence). The CDR3 DNA sequence: TGTGCCAGCAGCCCGACTTTCGCAGCTAGCTCCTACAATGAGCAGTTCTTC. It specifies CASSPTFAASSYNEQFF.

The V and J genes are TRBV18 and TRBJ1-2, with 9 nucleotides matching TRBD1. The V and J ends lost 1 base and 8 bases, in that order; junction bases with no gene match: 2. Germline V gene sequence: CDR1 KGHSH, CDR2 LQKENI. CDR3 size: 13 residues. The CDR3 sequence is CASSPRQGEGYTF. CDR3 nucleotide sequence: TGTGCCAGCTCACCACGACAGGGGGAAGGCTACACCTTC.

This chain links TRBV6-6 with TRBJ1-6, with TRBD1 matching over 7 bases. The germline gives CDR1 MNHNY, CDR2 SVGAGI (reference sequence). This CDR3 is built from 15 residues. The V and J ends lost 4 bases and 3 bases, in that order; junction bases with no gene match: 3. The CDR3 DNA follows: TGTGCCAGCAGTTCCGGGACAGACTATAATTCACCCCTCCACTTT. Its translation: CASSSGTDYNSPLHF.

This chain uses TRBV18 with TRBJ2-6, with 7 positions matching TRBD1. There are 18 residues in the CDR3. Losses at the gene ends were 3 bases for V and 1 base for J; bases not matched to a gene: 9. CDR1 KGHSH and CDR2 LQKENI come from the germline V gene. The CDR3 loop reads CASSPATGYGSGANVLTF. The CDR3 DNA is TGTGCCAGCTCACCTGCGACAGGGTATGGTTCTGGGGCCAACGTCCTGACTTTC.

The rearrangement links TRBV11-2 to TRBJ2-7, with TRBD1 matching 9 bases. Germline V gives CDR1 SGHAT, CDR2 FQNNGV. V lost 5 bases and J lost 1; bases outside the gene matches: 6. The CDR3 consists of 15 residues. CDR3 residues: CASSPPGQGSYEQYF. The CDR3 coding sequence is TGTGCCAGCAGCCCCCCGGGACAGGGTTCCTACGAGCAGTACTTC.

The V gene is TRBV28, the J gene TRBJ2-1, with D possibly matching TRBD1 (5 bases). The CDR3 is made up of 15 amino acids. The V gene's germline CDR1 is MDHEN and CDR2 SYDVKM. V lost 3 bases and J lost 5, with 14 bases in between. The CDR3 loop reads CASSFPGSGNNEQFF. Here the CDR3 DNA reads TGTGCCAGCAGTTTTCCCGGTTCAGGGAACAATGAGCAGTTCTTC.

The chain joins TRBV9 to TRBJ1-6; TRBD1 is a possible D gene (6 bases). The CDR3 loop spans 15 amino acids. Per the germline V gene, CDR1 is SGDLS and CDR2 is YYNGEE. V lost 4 bases, J lost 10 bases, and 18 bases lay in between. This CDR3 is CASSSLQGLDSPLHF. For the CDR3, the DNA is TGTGCCAGCAGCTCGTTACAGGGTCTAGACTCACCCCTCCACTTT.